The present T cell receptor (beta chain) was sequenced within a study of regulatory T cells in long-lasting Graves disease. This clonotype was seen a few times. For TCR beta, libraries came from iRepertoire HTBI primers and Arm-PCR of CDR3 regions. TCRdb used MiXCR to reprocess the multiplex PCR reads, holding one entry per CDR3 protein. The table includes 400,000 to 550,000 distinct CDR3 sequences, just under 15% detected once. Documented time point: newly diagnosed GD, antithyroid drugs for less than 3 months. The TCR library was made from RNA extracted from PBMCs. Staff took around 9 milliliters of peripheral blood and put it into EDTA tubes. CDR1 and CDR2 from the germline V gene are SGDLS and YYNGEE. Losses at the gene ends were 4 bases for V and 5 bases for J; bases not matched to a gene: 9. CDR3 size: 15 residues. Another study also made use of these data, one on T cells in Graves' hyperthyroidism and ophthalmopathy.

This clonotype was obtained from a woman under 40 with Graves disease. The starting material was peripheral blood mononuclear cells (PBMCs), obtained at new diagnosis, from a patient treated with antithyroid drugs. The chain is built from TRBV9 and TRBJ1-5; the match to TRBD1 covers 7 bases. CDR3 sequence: CASSLSGTAHQPQHF. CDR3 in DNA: TGTGCCAGCAGCCTCTCCGGGACAGCACATCAGCCCCAGCATTTT.